This TCR beta chain emerged from a study of T cell responses to AZD1222 COVID-19 vaccine. Study-wide results and limits: Spike-specific TCR breadth and depth rose after two AZD1222 doses. Females made up more of the donors, who were largely white British, and clonal diversity may have come out too low.

The repertoire was sequenced with immunoSEQ multiplex PCR; TCRdb's copy has only in-frame clones and lacks some. The table shows under 200,000 clones, with around nine tenths occurring only once. Germline loops: CDR1 SGHAT, CDR2 FQNNGV. This CDR3 contains 11 residues. V lost 3 bases to trimming and J lost 3 bases, with 3 bases between them. As to this clone: Its antigen is unknown.

The chain links TRBV11-2 to TRBJ2-7; no clear D. The sequence derives from an adult who received the MenACWY meningococcal vaccine as a control. The material was peripheral blood, obtained 28 days after the second dose of the MenACWY control vaccine. CDR3 protein: CASSLNYEQYF. DNA of the CDR3: TGTGCCAGCAGCTTGAACTACGAGCAGTACTTC. The whole variable domain, remainder taken from reference TRBV11-2 and TRBJ2-7, is EAGVAQSPRYKIIEKRQSVAFWCNPISGHATLYWYQQILGQGPKLLIQFQNNGVVDDSQLPKDRFSAERLKGVDSTLKIQPAKLEDSAVYLCASSLNYEQYFGPGTRLTVT.